The 27 T cell receptor beta chains presented below share a single source sample, sequenced in a study of blood T cell repertoires in COVID-19. Libraries were prepared by immunoSEQ multiplex PCR; TCRdb keeps only in-frame clonotypes and omits some of them. The data hold 110,000 to 150,000 clones, with roughly 80% observed a single time. The sequencing input was peripheral blood. The receptors shown here come from a man aged 50-59 years with active or convalescent COVID-19.

The J gene is TRBJ2-7, the V gene TRBV27, with D tentatively TRBD2 (6 bases). With 5 bases removed from V and 3 bases from J, the gap between germline ends came to 17 bases. The CDR3 sequence is 15 residues long. Germline V gives CDR1 MNHEY, CDR2 SMNVEV (reference sequence). The DNA for the CDR3 is TGTGCCAGCAGTGGGCATAGCGGAGGCCTCTACGAGCAGTACTTC. Translated, it gives CASSGHSGGLYEQYF.

This CDR3 reads CASSPMGQGADTQYF. In DNA, the CDR3 is TGTGCCAGCTCACCGATGGGCCAGGGTGCAGATACGCAGTATTTT. The chain couples TRBV18 to TRBJ2-3; D possibly corresponds to TRBD1 (5 bases). This CDR3 has 15 residues. Germline V CDR1 and CDR2: KGHSH, LQKENI. Trimming left V 3 bases short and J 4 bases short, with 14 bases between.

This clone turned up a few times. The chain employs TRBV5-1 and TRBJ2-7; tentatively, D is TRBD2 (5 bases). Trimming shortened V by 5 bases and J by 7 bases, and 19 bases separated the two germline ends. CDR3 length: 14 residues. Germline values: CDR1 SGHRS, CDR2 YFSETQ. The DNA of the CDR3 is TGCGCCAGCAGTTCCCTGCTCAGGAGGAGAGAGCAGTACTTC. Residues: CASSSLLRRREQYF.

CDR3 amino acids: CASSATGEETEAFF. CDR3 DNA: TGTGCCAGCAGCGCGACAGGGGAGGAAACTGAAGCTTTCTTT. The rearrangement links TRBV2 to TRBJ1-1; the match to TRBD1 covers 8 bases. The J segment lost 5 bases and the V segment lost 6 bases, leaving 8 bases of the junction unmatched. The CDR3 extends over 14 amino acids. Per the germline V gene, CDR1 is SNHLY and CDR2 is FYNNEI.

The gene calls are TRBV3-1 (or the pseudogene TRBV3-2) and TRBJ2-7, with D maybe TRBD1 (8 bases). Looked up from germline, CDR1 is LGHDT and CDR2 is YNNKEL (reference sequence). V lost 5 bases and J lost 4, with 18 bases in between. CDR3 size: 15 residues. The CDR3 DNA reads TGTGCCAGCAGCAACTCCGGACAGGGAGGGTACGAGCAGTACTTC. It specifies CASSNSGQGGYEQYF.

The V and J genes are TRBV7-9 and TRBJ2-3; a possible D gene is TRBD2 (6 bases). Trimming shortened V by 3 bases and J by 5 bases, and 18 bases separated the two germline ends. The CDR3 has 16 amino acids. Looked up from germline, CDR1 is SEHNR and CDR2 is FQNEAQ (reference sequence). CDR3 loop: CASSFTMGTSKDTQYF. The CDR3 DNA is TGTGCCAGCAGCTTTACGATGGGGACTTCCAAAGATACGCAGTATTTT.

The chain links TRBV6-2 or TRBV6-3 to TRBJ1-2, with 9 bases matching TRBD1. V lost 6 bases, J lost 8 bases, and 7 bases stayed unmatched. Germline lookup yields CDR1 MNHEY and CDR2 SVGEGT. The CDR3 totals 13 residues. For the CDR3, the DNA is TGTGCCAGCAGCCCAACAGGGGGCTGGGGCTACACCTTC. It specifies CASSPTGGWGYTF.

The rearrangement links TRBV7-2 to TRBJ2-4; D perhaps matches TRBD2 (6 bases). The V and J ends lost 8 bases and 7 bases respectively, with 15 bases between them. The length of the CDR3 is 13 residues. CDR1 is SGHTA, CDR2 FQGNSA, per germline. The CDR3 DNA sequence: TGTGCCAGCCGCGGGACTTACGGCAACATTCAGTACTTC. Protein product: CASRGTYGNIQYF.

The chain is built from TRBV5-1 and TRBJ2-7, with TRBD1 as a possible D gene (6 bases). The CDR3 has 11 residues. CDR1 is SGHRS and CDR2 is YFSETQ in the germline V gene. Deletions cut 2 bases from V and 6 bases from J, with 6 bases between. The CDR3 is CASSLGGEQYF. Written as DNA, the CDR3 is TGCGCCAGCAGCTTAGGGGGCGAGCAGTACTTC.

This clone was recorded only once. This sequence joins TRBV7-3 and TRBJ1-1, with D possibly being TRBD1 (5 bases). V was cut by 9 bases and J by 1 base, with 12 bases left in between. Germline V gives CDR1 SGHTA, CDR2 FQGTGA. CDR3 length equals 13 residues. The CDR3 spells CASRWQGNTEAFF. The CDR3 DNA sequence: TGTGCCAGTAGGTGGCAGGGGAACACTGAAGCTTTCTTT. The full variable domain, completed using reference TRBV7-3 and TRBJ1-1, is GAGVSQTPSNKVTEKGKYVELRCDPISGHTALYWYRQSLGQGPEFLIYFQGTGAADDSGLPNDRFFAVRPEGSVSTLKIQRTERGDSAVYLCASRWQGNTEAFFGQGTRLTVV.

V usage is TRBV5-1 and J usage is TRBJ2-2; TRBD1 might be the D (6 bases). The CDR3 covers 15 residues. Germline CDR1 and CDR2: SGHRS and YFSETQ. The V and J ends lost 1 base and 7 bases respectively, with 14 bases between them. The CDR3 spells CASSLSGAAGGELFF. The CDR3 DNA follows: TGCGCCAGCAGCTTGTCAGGGGCTGCGGGCGGGGAGCTGTTTTTT.

V usage is TRBV6-5 and J usage is TRBJ1-6, with D possibly being TRBD1 (5 bases). From germline, CDR1 is MNHEY and CDR2 SVGAGI. The CDR3 is made up of 16 amino acids. With 0 bases removed from V and 8 bases from J, the gap between germline ends came to 14 bases. This chain's CDR3 is CASSYSSGSDHSPLHF. The CDR3 DNA sequence: TGTGCCAGCAGTTACTCATCAGGGTCAGATCATTCACCCCTCCACTTT.

This chain connects TRBV19 to TRBJ2-1, with a tentative D call TRBD1 (6 bases). The length of the CDR3 is 16 residues. V lost 6 bases, J lost 5 bases, and 20 bases lay in between. In germline, CDR1 is LNHDA, CDR2 SQIVND (reference sequence). The CDR3 spells CASSWAQGLTDNEQFF. The CDR3 DNA is TGTGCCAGTAGCTGGGCACAGGGCCTTACCGACAATGAGCAGTTCTTC. Full variable domain (rest looked up from reference TRBV19 and TRBJ2-1): DGGITQSPKYLFRKEGQNVTLSCEQNLNHDAMYWYRQDPGQGLRLIYYSQIVNDFQKGDIAEGYSVSREKKESFPLTVTSAQKNPTAFYLCASSWAQGLTDNEQFFGPGTRLTVL.

The V call is TRBV7-8, the J call TRBJ2-5, with 9 bases that match TRBD2. The CDR3 sequence is 16 residues long. Germline values: CDR1 SGHVS, CDR2 FQNEAQ. The trim removed 5 bases at V and 0 bases at J, leaving 7 bases unmatched. In nucleotides, the CDR3 is TGTGCCAGCAGCCCAAGGACTAGCGTGTACCAAGAGACCCAGTACTTC. Translation gives CASSPRTSVYQETQYF.

The J gene is TRBJ1-1, the V gene TRBV5-1; 8 positions match TRBD1. V lost 4 bases and J lost 5; bases outside the gene matches: 7. Germline-derived CDR1 and CDR2 are SGHRS and YFSETQ. There are 14 residues in the CDR3. CDR3 sequence reads: CASSVQGARTEAFF. The CDR3, as DNA: TGCGCCAGCAGCGTCCAGGGGGCTCGGACTGAAGCTTTCTTT.

V usage is TRBV6-6 and J usage is TRBJ1-5; 9 bases agree with TRBD1. V lost 5 bases, J lost 2 bases, and 4 bases stayed unmatched. Germline values: CDR1 MNHNY, CDR2 SVGAGI (reference sequence). The CDR3 length is 15 residues. The chain's CDR3 is CASSGDRAGNQPQHF. For the CDR3, the DNA is TGTGCCAGCAGTGGGGACAGGGCGGGCAATCAGCCCCAGCATTTT.

V is TRBV11-1 and J is TRBJ1-2; 8 nucleotides align to TRBD1. CDR1 is SGHAT, CDR2 FQDESV, per germline (reference sequence). With V trimmed by 5 bases and J by 4 bases, 9 bases remained unmatched. This CDR3 has 15 amino acids. CDR3 DNA: TGTGCCAGCAGCCCCTGGACAGGGACGGGCTATGGCTACACCTTC. This codes for CASSPWTGTGYGYTF.

This chain links TRBV15 with TRBJ1-6; D possibly corresponds to TRBD1 (6 bases). Germline assignment: CDR1 LNHNV and CDR2 YYDKDF (reference sequence). V lost 0 bases, J lost 11 bases, and 14 bases lay in between. CDR3 length: 15 amino acids. The CDR3 spells CATSRDPDSLAPLHF. In nucleotides, the CDR3 is TGTGCCACCAGCAGAGATCCGGACAGCCTCGCACCCCTCCACTTT.

This clone was seen only once. V gene TRBV7-2 combines with J gene TRBJ2-4, with 7 bases identical to TRBD1. The CDR3 contains 14 residues. CDR1 and CDR2 from the germline V gene are SGHTA and FQGNSA. V lost 4 bases to trimming and J lost 5 bases; unmatched junction nucleotides: 5. CDR3 DNA sequence: TGTGCCAGCAGCTCCCGACAGGGACAAAACATTCAGTACTTC. This gives the protein CASSSRQGQNIQYF.

This clone was seen only once. The CDR3 coding sequence is TGTGCCAGCAGCTTAGGGGGCCGGACAAATGAAAAACTGTTTTTT. It specifies CASSLGGRTNEKLFF. This chain links TRBV11-2 with TRBJ1-4, with D tentatively TRBD1 (5 bases). CDR3 length: 15 residues. Trimming took off 1 base at V and 5 bases at J, with 11 bases between the two ends. Germline V CDR1 and CDR2: SGHAT, FQNNGV.

This clone has just a few counts. This sequence joins TRBV7-2 and TRBJ2-2; 7 positions match TRBD2. The CDR3 has 14 amino acids. Germline CDR1 reads SGHTA; CDR2 reads FQGNSA. V trimming: 5 bases; J trimming: 6 bases; junction bases outside the gene matches: 6. CDR3 loop: CASSVTSEAGELFF. The CDR3 DNA reads as TGTGCCAGCAGCGTCACTAGCGAAGCCGGGGAGCTGTTTTTT.

This clone was detected many times. The chain combines TRBV5-6 with TRBJ2-7; 7 bases map to TRBD1. The CDR3 has 14 amino acids. Germline loops: CDR1 SGHDT, CDR2 YYEEEE. Germline trimming cut 4 bases from V and 4 bases from J; bases unmatched to any gene: 8. The CDR3 nucleotides read TGTGCCAGCAGCGACCGGGACAGACTATACGAGCAGTACTTC. Translated: CASSDRDRLYEQYF.

CDR3 in DNA: TGTGCCAGCAGTTTAGGACAGGATCCCTTTGCCGGGGAGCTGTTTTTT. Translated: CASSLGQDPFAGELFF. The chain is built from TRBV28 and TRBJ2-2; TRBD1 matches at 7 bases. The germline V gene has CDR1 MDHEN and CDR2 SYDVKM. The CDR3 sequence is 16 residues long. V trimming: 2 bases; J trimming: 6 bases; junction bases outside the gene matches: 9.

V and J are TRBV30 and TRBJ2-7, with D possibly being TRBD2 (5 bases). Germline CDR1 is GTSNPN and CDR2 is SVGIG (reference sequence). The CDR3 length is 13 residues. The V gene lost 3 bases and the J gene lost 6 bases, with 15 bases spanning the gap. The CDR3 sequence: CAWRPSGGREQYF. In DNA, the CDR3 is TGTGCCTGGAGGCCCTCCGGCGGGCGCGAGCAGTACTTC.

This rearrangement joins TRBV3-1 (or the pseudogene TRBV3-2) to TRBJ2-7; TRBD2 matches at 10 bases. The trim removed 4 bases at V and 0 bases at J, leaving 3 bases unmatched. The germline gives CDR1 LGHDT, CDR2 YNNKEL (reference sequence). This CDR3 is built from 15 residues. The CDR3, as DNA: TGTGCCAGCAGCCCACTAGCGGGGTTCTCCTACGAGCAGTACTTC. Translated: CASSPLAGFSYEQYF.

V is TRBV5-1 and J is TRBJ2-7; the match to TRBD1 covers 8 bases. Germline trimming cut 4 bases from V and 0 bases from J; bases unmatched to any gene: 9. The CDR3 runs 16 residues. Germline CDR1 reads SGHRS; CDR2 reads YFSETQ. Here the CDR3 reads CASSLSAGTGSYEQYF. The CDR3 nucleotides read TGCGCCAGCAGCCTATCAGCCGGGACAGGCTCCTACGAGCAGTACTTC. Full variable domain (missing parts from reference TRBV5-1 and TRBJ2-7): KAGVTQTPRYLIKTRGQQVTLSCSPISGHRSVSWYQQTPGQGLQFLFEYFSETQRNKGNFPGRFSGRQFSNSRSEMNVSTLELGDSALYLCASSLSAGTGSYEQYFGPGTRLTVT.

The chain combines TRBV5-5 with TRBJ2-1, with TRBD2 as a possible D gene (6 bases). CDR3 length equals 15 residues. Trimming removed 0 bases from V and 4 bases from J, with 11 bases in between. CDR1 SGHKS and CDR2 YYEKEE come from the germline V gene (reference sequence). The CDR3 reads CASSLEASAYNEQFF. CDR3 coding DNA: TGTGCCAGCAGCTTGGAGGCTAGCGCATACAATGAGCAGTTCTTC.